This is a list of T cell receptor beta chains from one sample in a study of T cell responses to AZD1222 COVID-19 vaccine. Some clones are missing from TCRdb's copy, which holds only in-frame ones; the method was immunoSEQ multiplex PCR. The sample consists of roughly 100,000 clones, about 86% of them appearing once. The specimen was peripheral blood, collected on day 0 of AZD1222 vaccination. The origin of the receptors is an adult in good health. CDR3s include the opening cysteine and the closing phenylalanine or tryptophan. The D gene is left open where the match is weak. The listing skips clone size in some rows; elsewhere it reads once, few, many or a size class.

V: TRBV19; D: .; J: TRBJ2-3; size: .; CDR3: CASRIFDGDTQYF; DNA: TGTGCCAGTAGGATATTTGATGGGGATACGCAGTATTTT
V: TRBV3-1/TRBV3-2; D: .; J: TRBJ1-2; size: .; CDR3: CASSQVGRGPSNYGYTF; DNA: TGTGCCAGCAGCCAAGTGGGCAGGGGACCCTCTAACTATGGCTACACCTTC
V: TRBV4-3; D: TRBD2; J: TRBJ2-5; size: .; CDR3: CASSQEVTSGRAQYF; DNA: TGCGCCAGCAGCCAAGAAGTGACTAGCGGGAGAGCCCAGTACTTC
V: TRBV28; D: .; J: TRBJ1-4; size: .; CDR3: CASSPTRANEKLFF; DNA: TGTGCCAGCAGTCCCACCCGGGCAAATGAAAAACTGTTTTTT
V: TRBV6-1; D: .; J: TRBJ1-5; size: once; CDR3: CASSELGLYQPQHF; DNA: TGTGCCAGCAGTGAATTGGGCCTCTATCAGCCCCAGCATTTT
V: TRBV29-1; D: TRBD1; J: TRBJ1-1; size: .; CDR3: CSVEAGGKEAFF; DNA: TGCAGCGTTGAGGCAGGGGGCAAGGAAGCTTTCTTT
V: TRBV9; D: TRBD1; J: TRBJ1-2; size: .; CDR3: CASSPRQGAHYGYTF; DNA: TGTGCCAGCAGCCCTCGACAGGGGGCTCACTATGGCTACACCTTC
V: TRBV30; D: .; J: TRBJ2-3; size: .; CDR3: CAWSVDPGARGTQYF; DNA: TGTGCCTGGAGCGTTGATCCGGGGGCCCGAGGTACGCAGTATTTT
V: TRBV30; D: TRBD1; J: TRBJ1-5; size: .; CDR3: CAWSLDLGQGKGNQPQHF; DNA: TGTGCCTGGAGTCTAGACCTGGGACAGGGAAAGGGCAATCAGCCCCAGCATTTT
V: TRBV7-2; D: TRBD1; J: TRBJ1-4; size: .; CDR3: CASSLDRGTNEKLFF; DNA: TGTGCCAGCAGCTTAGACAGGGGTACTAATGAAAAACTGTTTTTT
V: TRBV3-1/TRBV3-2; D: .; J: TRBJ1-2; size: .; CDR3: CASSQGSGYTF; DNA: TGTGCCAGCAGCCAAGGGAGTGGCTACACCTTC
V: TRBV6-5; D: .; J: TRBJ2-1; size: .; CDR3: CASNPGGTDYNEQFF; DNA: TGTGCCAGCAACCCAGGGGGGACAGACTACAATGAGCAGTTCTTC
V: TRBV9; D: .; J: TRBJ2-7; size: .; CDR3: CASSVGSGHMKSYEQYF; DNA: TGTGCCAGCAGCGTAGGCTCGGGACACATGAAATCCTACGAGCAGTACTTC
V: TRBV25-1; D: .; J: TRBJ1-2; size: .; CDR3: CASSEYMGGYGYTF; DNA: TGTGCCAGCAGTGAATATATGGGGGGCTATGGCTACACCTTC
V: TRBV30; D: .; J: TRBJ2-7; size: .; CDR3: CAWSLGFSGQRNEQYF; DNA: TGTGCCTGGAGTTTAGGTTTTTCCGGCCAGAGGAACGAGCAGTACTTC
V: TRBV6-2/TRBV6-3; D: .; J: TRBJ2-7; size: few; CDR3: CASSYLRAFRFSEQYF; DNA: TGTGCCAGCAGTTACTTGAGGGCGTTCCGGTTCTCCGAGCAGTACTTC
V: TRBV2; D: TRBD2; J: TRBJ2-7; size: once; CDR3: CASRPLAGGPGEQYF; DNA: TGTGCCAGCAGACCCCTAGCGGGAGGGCCGGGGGAGCAGTACTTC
V: TRBV6-5; D: .; J: TRBJ1-6; size: .; CDR3: CASSLRQYYNSPLHF; DNA: TGTGCCAGCAGCCTCCGACAGTACTATAATTCACCCCTCCACTTT
V: TRBV6-2/TRBV6-3; D: .; J: TRBJ2-2; size: once; CDR3: CASSYRQGRTGELFF; DNA: TGTGCCAGCAGTTACAGGCAGGGAAGGACCGGGGAGCTGTTTTTT
V: TRBV27; D: .; J: TRBJ1-1; size: .; CDR3: CASSLSPPGVMSSTEAFF; DNA: TGTGCCAGCAGTTTATCTCCGCCAGGGGTAATGAGTAGCACTGAAGCTTTCTTT
V: TRBV29-1; D: .; J: TRBJ2-5; size: .; CDR3: CSATGRDGQYQETQYF; DNA: TGCAGCGCCACTGGGAGGGACGGACAGTACCAAGAGACCCAGTACTTC
V: TRBV4-2; D: TRBD2; J: TRBJ2-1; size: .; CDR3: CASSQPTSGTYNEQFF; DNA: TGTGCCAGCAGCCAACCGACTAGCGGGACCTACAATGAGCAGTTCTTC
V: TRBV4-3; D: .; J: TRBJ2-7; size: .; CDR3: CASSQEITVEQYF; DNA: TGCGCCAGCAGCCAAGAGATCACAGTCGAGCAGTACTTC
V: TRBV19; D: .; J: TRBJ1-2; size: .; CDR3: CASRREGYGYTF; DNA: TGTGCCAGTAGGAGGGAGGGTTATGGCTACACCTTC
V: TRBV2; D: .; J: TRBJ2-5; size: .; CDR3: CASSDTRGGPRETQYF; DNA: TGTGCCAGCAGTGATACTAGAGGGGGACCCAGAGAGACCCAGTACTTC
V: TRBV7-2; D: TRBD1; J: TRBJ1-5; size: once; CDR3: CASSLALTGGQPQHF; DNA: TGTGCCAGCAGCTTAGCGCTCACAGGGGGTCAGCCCCAGCATTTT
V: TRBV19; D: .; J: TRBJ1-5; size: few; CDR3: CASSPGVRQPQHF; DNA: TGTGCCAGTAGTCCAGGGGTTCGTCAGCCCCAGCATTTT
V: TRBV10-3; D: TRBD1; J: TRBJ1-2; size: .; CDR3: CAISESQGIGGFRGSGYTF; DNA: TGTGCCATCAGTGAGTCGCAAGGGATAGGAGGATTCAGGGGGAGCGGCTACACCTTC
V: TRBV7-2; D: TRBD2; J: TRBJ2-1; size: .; CDR3: CASSLELAGALTGGQFF; DNA: TGTGCCAGCAGCTTAGAACTAGCGGGCGCCCTTACCGGGGGGCAGTTCTTC
V: TRBV30; D: .; J: TRBJ2-7; size: .; CDR3: CAWKRDLGPYEQYF; DNA: TGTGCCTGGAAACGGGACCTCGGACCCTACGAGCAGTACTTC
V: TRBV14; D: TRBD2; J: TRBJ2-1; size: .; CDR3: CASSQEGAGGIYYNEQFF; DNA: TGTGCCAGCAGCCAAGAAGGGGCGGGAGGGATTTACTACAATGAGCAGTTCTTC
V: TRBV10-3; D: .; J: TRBJ1-1; size: once; CDR3: CAISEGQPPEAFF; DNA: TGTGCCATCAGTGAGGGACAGCCTCCTGAAGCTTTCTTT
V: TRBV6-1; D: .; J: TRBJ1-3; size: .; CDR3: CASSEVRGSGTIYF; DNA: TGTGCCAGCAGTGAAGTCAGGGGCTCGGGCACCATATATTTT
V: TRBV6-2/TRBV6-3; D: TRBD2; J: TRBJ2-3; size: once; CDR3: CASSYSLAGGSDTQYF; DNA: TGTGCCAGCAGTTACTCATTAGCGGGAGGATCAGATACGCAGTATTTT
V: TRBV11-1; D: .; J: TRBJ1-6; size: .; CDR3: CASSLARAGNSPLHF; DNA: TGTGCCAGCAGCTTAGCCAGGGCCGGTAATTCACCCCTCCACTTT
V: TRBV7-9; D: .; J: TRBJ1-5; size: .; CDR3: CASSANDGGVNQPQHF; DNA: TGTGCCAGCAGCGCTAATGATGGGGGCGTCAATCAGCCCCAGCATTTT
V: TRBV6-5; D: .; J: TRBJ2-1; size: few; CDR3: CASSYSPTYNEQFF; DNA: TGTGCCAGCAGTTACTCGCCAACCTACAATGAGCAGTTCTTC
V: TRBV5-1; D: .; J: TRBJ1-1; size: .; CDR3: CASSLGHMPMNTEAFF; DNA: TGCGCCAGCAGTCTTGGCCATATGCCCATGAACACTGAAGCTTTCTTT
V: TRBV6-1; D: .; J: TRBJ1-4; size: .; CDR3: CASSEGARGEKLFF; DNA: TGTGCCAGCAGTGAGGGGGCTCGCGGTGAAAAACTGTTTTTT
V: TRBV2; D: TRBD1; J: TRBJ1-2; size: .; CDR3: CASRQGLGYGYTF; DNA: TGTGCCAGTAGACAGGGGTTGGGCTATGGCTACACCTTC
V: TRBV29-1; D: .; J: TRBJ1-2; size: .; CDR3: CSAVGGRAGGYTF; DNA: TGCAGCGCGGTAGGCGGCAGGGCCGGTGGCTACACCTTC
V: TRBV6-5; D: .; J: TRBJ2-5; size: .; CDR3: CASSSILGETQYF; DNA: TGTGCCAGCAGTTCGATCCTAGGGGAGACCCAGTACTTC
V: TRBV7-8; D: TRBD1; J: TRBJ1-4; size: .; CDR3: CASSLAGTGGKNEKLFF; DNA: TGTGCCAGCAGCTTAGCGGGGACAGGGGGGAAAAATGAAAAACTGTTTTTT
V: TRBV6-1; D: TRBD1; J: TRBJ2-7; size: .; CDR3: CASSEGTGGSYEQYF; DNA: TGTGCCAGCAGTGAAGGGACAGGGGGCTCCTACGAGCAGTACTTC
V: TRBV9; D: .; J: TRBJ1-4; size: once; CDR3: CASSVGGSPGKLFF; DNA: TGTGCCAGCAGCGTAGGAGGCAGCCCTGGAAAACTGTTTTTT
V: TRBV11-2; D: .; J: TRBJ2-5; size: .; CDR3: CASSSDRRVGYF; DNA: TGTGCCAGCAGCTCGGACCGTAGGGTAGGGTACTTC
V: TRBV9; D: TRBD2; J: TRBJ2-5; size: .; CDR3: CASSVATSGGSETQYF; DNA: TGTGCCAGCAGCGTAGCTACTAGCGGGGGGTCAGAGACCCAGTACTTC
V: TRBV27; D: .; J: TRBJ1-6; size: .; CDR3: CASSSVRWDSPLHF; DNA: TGTGCCAGCAGTTCGGTTCGCTGGGATTCACCCCTCCACTTT
V: TRBV11-3; D: .; J: TRBJ2-1; size: .; CDR3: CASSLPSAHLYNEQFF; DNA: TGTGCCAGCAGCCTCCCATCCGCCCACCTCTACAATGAGCAGTTCTTC
V: TRBV5-1; D: .; J: TRBJ2-3; size: .; CDR3: CASSSDPGLPDTQYF; DNA: TGCGCCAGCAGCTCAGATCCAGGGTTGCCAGATACGCAGTATTTT
V: TRBV7-2; D: .; J: TRBJ1-5; size: .; CDR3: CASSLDAILNQPQHF; DNA: TGTGCCAGCAGCCTCGACGCGATTCTCAATCAGCCCCAGCATTTT
V: TRBV28; D: .; J: TRBJ1-1; size: .; CDR3: CASSTSRTVEAFF; DNA: TGTGCCAGCAGTACCTCAAGGACAGTTGAAGCTTTCTTT